The 26 T cell receptor beta chains reported below all come from one sample, sequenced in a study of T-cell reconstitution after alpha-beta-depleted transplantation in children. Unique molecular identifiers were incorporated when the TCRbeta library was constructed. TCRdb ran MiXCR on the PCR reads and lists one entry per CDR3 protein. This sample has a few hundred thousand distinct CDR3 sequences; 25% to 30% occur once, and the top ten carry 30% to 40%. The sequences come from PBMCs, collected before TCRalphabeta/CD19-depleted stem cell transplant. Source of these receptors: a boy in the first two years of life with Wiskott-Aldrich syndrome, due to receive a stem cell transplant.

The chain uses TRBV29-1 and TRBJ2-7, with 11 bases lining up with TRBD2. J gave up 2 bases and V 3 bases, and 9 bases lay outside the gene matches. CDR1 and CDR2 from the germline V gene are SQVTM and ANQGSEA. The CDR3 extends over 16 amino acids. CDR3 coding DNA: TGCAGCGTTGACGGGCTAGCGGGAGGACAACCCTACGAGCAGTACTTC. This encodes CSVDGLAGGQPYEQYF.

The chain employs TRBV28 and TRBJ2-5, with D tentatively TRBD2 (5 bases). Trimming left V 6 bases short and J 1 base short, with 15 bases between. Germline V lookup: CDR1 MDHEN, CDR2 SYDVKM. The CDR3 runs to 15 residues. In DNA, the CDR3 is TGTGCCAGCAGCCGGGGAAGGCCTTTCCAAGAGACCCAGTACTTC. Protein sequence: CASSRGRPFQETQYF. The full variable domain, in which reference TRBV28 and TRBJ2-5 provide the parts outside the CDR3, is DVKVTQSSRYLVKRTGEKVFLECVQDMDHENMFWYRQDPGLGLRLIYFSYDVKMKEKGDIPEGYSVSREKKERFSLILESASTNQTSMYLCASSRGRPFQETQYFGPGTRLLVL.

This rearrangement joins TRBV27 to TRBJ2-5; 9 nucleotides align to TRBD1. Germline V gene sequence: CDR1 MNHEY, CDR2 SMNVEV (reference sequence). J gave up 2 bases and V 2 bases, and 6 bases lay outside the gene matches. This CDR3 contains 16 residues. The DNA for the CDR3 is TGTGCCAGCAGTTTAGAGGGACAGGGATATCAAGAGACCCAGTACTTC. Encoded protein: CASSLEGQGYQETQYF.

The chain uses TRBV5-1 and TRBJ2-7; 10 bases line up with TRBD2. V trimming: 2 bases; J trimming: 2 bases; junction bases outside the gene matches: 4. Germline V gene lookup returns CDR1 SGHRS and CDR2 YFSETQ. CDR3 length: 15 amino acids. CDR3 bases: TGCGCCAGCAGCTTTGTCAGCGGGAGGGCCTACGAGCAGTACTTC. Its protein is CASSFVSGRAYEQYF.

This clonotype has just a few counts. The chain couples TRBV20-1 to TRBJ2-5; D not resolved. The CDR3 runs 12 residues. Germline V gene sequence: CDR1 DFQATT, CDR2 SNEGSKA (reference sequence). Trimming shortened V by 3 bases and J by 5 bases, and 10 bases separated the two germline ends. DNA of the CDR3: TGCAGTGCTAGTGGGCGTGCCGAGACCCAGTACTTC. Translating it yields CSASGRAETQYF.

In its sample, this clonotype was seen a few times. The chain uses TRBV5-4 and TRBJ2-1, with TRBD2 matching 9 bases. CDR1 SGHNT and CDR2 YYREEE come from the germline V gene (reference sequence). The CDR3 consists of 16 residues. J was trimmed by 2 bases and V by 6 bases; bases with no gene match: 9. The CDR3 nucleotides are TGTGCCAGCAAGATAGCGGGAGCGGGCACCTACAATGAGCAGTTCTTC. It yields the protein CASKIAGAGTYNEQFF.

The chain uses TRBV10-3 and TRBJ1-1; D gene uncertain. Trimming removed 3 bases from V and 0 bases from J, with 5 bases in between. CDR3 length: 13 amino acids. In germline, CDR1 is ENHRY, CDR2 SYGVKD. CDR3 loop: CAISDSMNTEAFF. CDR3 sequence (DNA): TGTGCCATCAGTGATAGCATGAACACTGAAGCTTTCTTT.

For this clonotype: Germline and junction disagree at one end, which may indicate a read error. The chain uses TRBV3-1 and TRBJ2-1, with 7 bases identical to TRBD2. The CDR3 extends over 18 amino acids. CDR1 is LGHDT and CDR2 is YNNKEL in the germline V gene (reference sequence). This chain's CDR3 is CACSQGVGLAVSYNEQFF. The DNA of the CDR3 is TGTGCCTGCAGCCAAGGGGTTGGGCTAGCGGTCTCCTACAATGAGCAGTTCTTC.

This chain connects TRBV14 to TRBJ2-2; D gene unclear. V lost 2 bases to trimming and J lost 7 bases, with 20 bases between them. Per germline, CDR1 SGHDN and CDR2 FVKESK. CDR3 length: 17 residues. The CDR3 coding sequence is TGTGCCAGCAGCCAAAAGACGGCAGGCGAATTCTACGGGGAGCTGTTTTTT. It specifies CASSQKTAGEFYGELFF. Full variable domain (outside the CDR3, taken from reference TRBV14 and TRBJ2-2): EAGVTQFPSHSVIEKGQTVTLRCDPISGHDNLYWYRRVMGKEIKFLLHFVKESKQDESGMPNNRFLAERTGGTYSTLKVQPAELEDSGVYFCASSQKTAGEFYGELFFGEGSRLTVL.

V gene TRBV6-2 or TRBV6-3 combines with J gene TRBJ2-7, with 8 bases identical to TRBD1. Looked up from germline, CDR1 is MNHEY and CDR2 is SVGEGT. This CDR3 region has 14 residues. V gave up 4 bases and J gave up 5 bases; unmatched junction bases: 7. The CDR3 region has the DNA TGTGCCAGCAGTTCCTACAGGGGGGAAAACGAGCAGTACTTC. Translating gives CASSSYRGENEQYF.

This chain joins TRBV6-1 and TRBJ2-7; 9 bases align to TRBD2. The V segment lost 6 bases and the J segment 0 bases; nucleotides outside the gene matches: 6. The CDR3 runs 15 residues. Germline CDR1 is MNHNS and CDR2 is SASEGT. This chain's CDR3 is CASRLAGLSSYEQYF. In nucleotides, the CDR3 is TGTGCCAGCAGACTAGCGGGCTTGAGCTCCTACGAGCAGTACTTC.

The genes are TRBV5-1 and TRBJ2-7; D is possibly TRBD1 (6 bases). V lost 4 bases, J lost 1 base, and 24 bases lay in between. The germline V gene encodes CDR1 SGHRS and CDR2 YFSETQ. CDR3 length: 18 amino acids. In DNA form, the CDR3 reads TGCGCCAGCAGCCCGAGACCTCCAACAGGGCCTAAATCCTACGAGCAGTACTTC. Protein product: CASSPRPPTGPKSYEQYF.

This clonotype was seen more than once but under ten times. The V and J genes are TRBV18 and TRBJ1-5, with a possible D match to TRBD1 (5 bases). Trimming left V 3 bases short and J 5 bases short, with 5 bases between. The CDR3 spans 12 residues. Germline CDR1 reads KGHSH; CDR2 reads LQKENI. The CDR3, as DNA: TGTGCCAGCTCACCCAGGGATCAGCCCCAGCATTTT. This translates into CASSPRDQPQHF.

This clonotype was observed a handful of times. This chain links TRBV20-1 with TRBJ2-5; 12 bases fit TRBD1. Germline V gene lookup returns CDR1 DFQATT and CDR2 SNEGSKA (reference sequence). The CDR3 spans 16 residues. V shed 3 bases, J shed 6 bases, and the junction held 11 bases outside the gene matches. As DNA, the CDR3 is TGCAGTGCTAGGGGGGCCGGGACAGGGGGCAAAAAGACCCAGTACTTC. As protein: CSARGAGTGGKKTQYF.

The V call is TRBV3-1, the J call TRBJ2-1; no clear D gene. V dropped 0 bases and J dropped 3 bases, with 9 bases sitting between them. The CDR3 extends over 15 amino acids. Germline values: CDR1 LGHDT, CDR2 YNNKEL (reference sequence). The CDR3 reads CASSQEPLLYNEQFF. CDR3 sequence (DNA): TGTGCCAGCAGCCAAGAGCCACTACTCTACAATGAGCAGTTCTTC.

The CDR3 DNA follows: TGCAGTGCTGAGGGGGTACAGGGTTACAATGAGCAGTTCTTC. This encodes CSAEGVQGYNEQFF. This rearrangement joins TRBV20-1 to TRBJ2-1; a weak D match, TRBD1 (6 bases). Germline assignment: CDR1 DFQATT and CDR2 SNEGSKA (reference sequence). The V end was cut by 5 bases, the J end by 4 bases, with 15 bases between. The CDR3 has 14 residues.

This clonotype was recorded a few times. This chain links TRBV12-3 or TRBV12-4 with TRBJ1-2; D not resolved. Trimming removed 3 bases at V and 2 bases at J, with 7 bases between. The CDR3 loop spans 13 amino acids. The CDR3 is CASSFEGNYGYTF. The CDR3 DNA reads as TGTGCCAGCAGTTTCGAGGGAAACTATGGCTACACCTTC.

This chain connects TRBV5-6 to TRBJ1-6; 11 nucleotides agree with TRBD1. Germline CDR1 reads SGHDT; CDR2 reads YYEEEE. The length of the CDR3 is 16 residues. Germline trimming cut 1 base from V and 8 bases from J; bases unmatched to any gene: 5. CDR3 DNA sequence: TGTGCCAGCAGCTTGCTTCCGGGACAGGGGGATTCACCCCTCCACTTT. The encoded protein is CASSLLPGQGDSPLHF.

The genes are TRBV7-2 and TRBJ2-1; no clear D gene. This CDR3 region has 14 residues. Germline CDR1 is SGHTA and CDR2 is FQGNSA. The ends were cut back, 0 bases at V and 3 bases at J, with 6 bases in the middle. Written as DNA, the CDR3 is TGTGCCAGCAGCTTAGCGACGGTCTACAATGAGCAGTTCTTC. The encoded protein is CASSLATVYNEQFF.

The V call is TRBV5-1, the J call TRBJ2-1; 9 bases agree with TRBD1. Germline V gene data show CDR1 as SGHRS and CDR2 as YFSETQ. Trimming removed 7 bases from V and 6 bases from J; junction bases left unmatched: 8. The CDR3 has 14 residues. CDR3 sequence reads: CASETTGGGNEQFF. CDR3 nucleotide sequence: TGCGCCAGCGAGACGACAGGGGGTGGCAATGAGCAGTTCTTC.

This chain connects TRBV3-1 to TRBJ1-5, with TRBD1 matching 7 bases. The junction had 7 bases not matched to a gene; V was cut back by 4 bases and J by 4 bases. CDR1 and CDR2 (germline): LGHDT, YNNKEL (reference sequence). The CDR3 extends over 15 amino acids. This chain's CDR3 is CASSPGTEPNQPQHF. CDR3 sequence (DNA): TGTGCCAGCAGCCCTGGGACAGAACCAAATCAGCCCCAGCATTTT.

The chain joins TRBV24-1 to TRBJ2-3; D is uncertain. The germline gives CDR1 KGHDR, CDR2 SFDVKD. V was clipped by 3 bases and J by 0 bases, with 12 bases between them. The CDR3 length is 16 residues. The CDR3: CATSDRTHPSTDTQYF. CDR3 DNA sequence: TGTGCCACCAGTGATCGTACTCATCCTAGCACAGATACGCAGTATTTT.

Many counts were recorded for this clonotype. The chain combines TRBV4-2 with TRBJ2-3; TRBD2 is a possible D gene (6 bases). The germline gives CDR1 LGHNA, CDR2 YNFKEQ. The germline V and J ends were trimmed by 0 bases and 2 bases, with 9 bases remaining between them. The length of the CDR3 is 15 residues. The CDR3 loop is CASSQEAGLTDTQYF. CDR3 in DNA: TGTGCCAGCAGCCAAGAGGCGGGACTCACAGATACGCAGTATTTT.

To note about this clonotype: An end of the junction does not agree with germline; a read error may underlie this. The chain has TRBV10-3 and TRBJ1-4, with 8 positions matching TRBD1. CDR1 ENHRY and CDR2 SYGVKD come from the germline V gene. The CDR3 loop spans 15 amino acids. CDR3 bases: TGTGCCATCAGTGCGACAGGGGCCAGGAATGAAATACTGTTTTTT. This codes for CAISATGARNEILFF.

V usage is TRBV28 and J usage is TRBJ2-7; TRBD2 agrees at 9 bases. Looked up from germline, CDR1 is MDHEN and CDR2 is SYDVKM. V was pared by 5 bases and J by 7 bases, with 12 bases of the junction left unmatched. This CDR3 is 15 amino acids long. In nucleotides, the CDR3 is TGTGCCAGCAGTACCCCGGCGGGAGGGCGGCGTGAGCAGTACTTC. Translating it yields CASSTPAGGRREQYF. The complete variable domain, with remaining parts taken from reference TRBV28 and TRBJ2-7, reads DVKVTQSSRYLVKRTGEKVFLECVQDMDHENMFWYRQDPGLGLRLIYFSYDVKMKEKGDIPEGYSVSREKKERFSLILESASTNQTSMYLCASSTPAGGRREQYFGPGTRLTVT.

The V call is TRBV24-1, the J call TRBJ2-7; D is unresolved. Trimming removed 1 base at V and 2 bases at J, with 8 bases between. The CDR3 is 14 residues long. The germline gives CDR1 KGHDR, CDR2 SFDVKD. The CDR3 DNA reads TGTGCCACCAGTGATTTAGCAGGAACCTACGAGCAGTACTTC. Translation gives CATSDLAGTYEQYF.